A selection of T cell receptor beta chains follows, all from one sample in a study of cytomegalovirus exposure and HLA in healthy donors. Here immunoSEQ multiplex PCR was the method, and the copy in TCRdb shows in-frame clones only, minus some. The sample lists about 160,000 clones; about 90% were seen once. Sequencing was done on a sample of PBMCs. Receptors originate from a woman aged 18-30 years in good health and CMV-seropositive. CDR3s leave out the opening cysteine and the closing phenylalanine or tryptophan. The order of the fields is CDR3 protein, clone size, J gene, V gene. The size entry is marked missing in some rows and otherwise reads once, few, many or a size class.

ASSLASGDRKTQY NA TRBJ2-5 TRBV5-1
ASSKTSGTLF NA TRBJ2-1 TRBV5-1
ASSFSRAELQPQH NA TRBJ1-5 TRBV27
ASRGQGDNSPLH NA TRBJ1-6 TRBV5-1
ASSLQGGSGEQF NA TRBJ2-1 TRBV7-9
ASSPLGSGTFYEQY NA TRBJ2-7 TRBV5-8
ASSGSTYTEAF NA TRBJ1-1 TRBV5-4
ASSFYGTGNEKLF NA TRBJ1-4 TRBV28
ASSSWRLQGARAF NA TRBJ1-1 TRBV13
ASSLAWPGRGNEQF NA TRBJ2-1 TRBV5-1
ASSLVLQGAGGYGYT NA TRBJ1-2 TRBV5-5
ATSRSQETQY NA TRBJ2-5 TRBV15
ASSPRGDGFVNTEAF once TRBJ1-1 TRBV9
ASRFSGETQY NA TRBJ2-5 TRBV6-5
ASSLESSGGINTGELF NA TRBJ2-2 TRBV5-1
ASSLAGGFSYEQY NA TRBJ2-7 TRBV2
ASSVSSGFSYEQY once TRBJ2-7 TRBV7-2
ASSSGLAGYNEQF NA TRBJ2-1 TRBV5-1
ASSLVYEDSRANYGYT NA TRBJ1-2 TRBV11-2
ASSLGTGLNTGELF NA TRBJ2-2 TRBV5-6
ATSRYRQGAAKNIQY NA TRBJ2-4 TRBV15
ASSIGQGDRSRSNQPQH NA TRBJ1-5 TRBV19